The entry below describes one T cell receptor (beta chain). Sequencing targeted TCR beta in T cells from blood (CD8+ and CD4+). The sample comes from a study of CD8 T cells in Susac syndrome. An input of about 0.5 to 1 ug of RNA was subjected to reverse transcription using random hexamers. Across 54 Vbeta and 13 Jbeta, TCR beta CDR3 was amplified with immunoSEQ multiplex PCR. TCRdb reprocessed the immunoSEQ multiplex PCR reads via MiXCR and lists one record per CDR3 protein. This sample has about 120,000 distinct CDR3 sequences, with 80% to 95% found just once. Germline V gene data show CDR1 as SGHVS and CDR2 as FNYEAQ. Unmatched junction bases numbered 5, after V lost 5 bases and J lost 4 bases. CDR3 size: 15 residues.

The source is a human donor in good health. The chain recombines TRBV7-6 with TRBJ2-1; 10 positions agree with TRBD2. The sample taken for sequencing was CD4+ T cells from PBMCs. The CDR3 DNA is TGTGCCAGCAGCAATAGCGGGGGGACGTACAATGAGCAGTTCTTC. It translates to CASSNSGGTYNEQFF.